This TCR beta chain was retrieved from a study of blood T cell repertoires in COVID-19. Study at large: PBMCs, B-cell-depleted T cells, or T cells provided the cDNA or gDNA that made up the material.

As originally analysed: Estimation of nucleated cell counts relied on the amplification of reference gene primers. Produced via immunoSEQ multiplex PCR; TCRdb's table is partial and in-frame only. Clone size and the V and J calls come from that table; the DNA yielded D and trimming. The data contain about 210,000 clones, roughly four fifths of them singletons. The CDR3 runs to 14 residues. Germline-derived CDR1 and CDR2 are SGHNT and YYREEE (reference sequence). Between the trimmed V and J ends, which lost 5 bases and 10 bases, there was a span of 16 bases. Input material: peripheral blood. The source of this sequence is a woman aged 45-59 years with active or convalescent COVID-19. The chain links TRBV5-4 to TRBJ1-6; D remains unclear. The CDR3 sequence: CASSPRRAESPLHF. CDR3 nucleotide sequence: TGTGCCAGCAGTCCCAGGAGGGCAGAGTCACCCCTCCACTTT.